This paragraph reports one T cell receptor beta chain. The DNA ends 3 residues before the CDR3 does, and the rest of the CDR3 is filled in from the germline J gene. This sample stems from a study of T cells in women clearing cervical HPV infection. This CDR3 comprises 15 residues. Germline CDR1 is SGHDT and CDR2 is YYEEEE. The junction had 6 bases not matched to a gene; V was cut back by 4 bases and J by 2 bases. Profiled with immunoSEQ multiplex PCR; TCRdb holds only in-frame clones, not every one. The sample table sets out roughly 40,000 clones. This chain links TRBV5-6 with TRBJ2-1, with 7 bases that match TRBD2. The receptor was isolated from a woman aged 18-69 years with a cervical HPV16 infection that either progressed to CIN3+ or cleared (not recorded which). Specimen: blood buffy coat. CDR3 DNA, as far as it was read: TGTGCCAGCAGCCTCACTAGCGCCGCCTACAATGAG. Translated, it gives CASSLTSAAYNE. The whole CDR3 sequence is CASSLTSAAYNEQFF.